This TCR beta chain appears in the sequencing data of a study of early T cells in non-severe SARS-CoV-2 infection. V shed 2 bases and J shed 5 bases, with 9 bases lying between them. CDR3 size: 13 residues. Germline lookup yields CDR1 LGHNA and CDR2 YSLEER. MiXCR, run by TCRdb on the 5' RACE reads, gives a single entry per CDR3 protein. The sample yields approximately 22,000 distinct CDR3 sequences, around 4% seen once. The sequencing sample was made of whole blood. This TCR came from an adult who was a healthcare worker with PCR-confirmed SARS-CoV-2 infection or an uninfected control (not recorded which). This chain joins TRBV4-3 and TRBJ1-1, with TRBD1 as a possible D gene (6 bases). The CDR3 coding sequence is TGCGCCAGCAGCCAAACAGGGCGTACTGAAGCTTTCTTT. Translating gives CASSQTGRTEAFF.